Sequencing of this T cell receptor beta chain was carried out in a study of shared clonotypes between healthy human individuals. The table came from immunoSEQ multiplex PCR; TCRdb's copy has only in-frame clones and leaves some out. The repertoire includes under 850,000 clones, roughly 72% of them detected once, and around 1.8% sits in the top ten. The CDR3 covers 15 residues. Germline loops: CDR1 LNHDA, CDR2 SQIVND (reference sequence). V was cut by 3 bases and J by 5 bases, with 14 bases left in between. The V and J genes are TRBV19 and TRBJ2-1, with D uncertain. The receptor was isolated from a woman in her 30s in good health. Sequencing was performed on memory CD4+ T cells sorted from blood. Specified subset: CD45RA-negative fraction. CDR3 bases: TGTGCCAGTAGTATTGGACCTGCCTCGGACAATGAGCAGTTCTTC. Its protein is CASSIGPASDNEQFF.